This T cell receptor (beta chain) appears in the sequencing data of a study of T cell changes during pregnancy in multiple sclerosis. A few counts support this clone. The protocol was immunoSEQ multiplex PCR, while the TCRdb copy is restricted to in-frame clones and leaves out a portion. The data contain roughly 38,000 clones, almost 95% of them singletons. Germline V gene data show CDR1 as LGHNA and CDR2 as YSLEER. The CDR3 length is 19 residues. The V segment lost 0 bases and the J segment 2 bases; nucleotides outside the gene matches: 5. The sample was CD8+ T cells from peripheral blood mononuclear cells, taken in the third trimester of pregnancy. This receptor was taken from a female donor with multiple sclerosis, enrolled in a pregnancy study. The chain joins TRBV4-3 to TRBJ2-2; 14 bases map to TRBD2. Here the CDR3 reads CASSQDRLAGGLNTGELFF. In DNA form, the CDR3 reads TGCGCCAGCAGCCAAGATAGACTAGCGGGAGGGCTTAACACCGGGGAGCTGTTTTTT.